This TCR beta chain was identified during a study of blood T cells in healthy people across ages. The length of the CDR3 is 16 residues. For the second PCR, which ran for about 6 to 12 cycles, a sample-barcoded 5' primer and a J-beta primer mix were used. TCRdb used MiXCR to reprocess the 5' RACE reads, holding one entry per CDR3 protein. The sample lists about 940,000 distinct CDR3 sequences, about 48% occurring once. The sample taken for sequencing was blood. This chain uses TRBV21-1 with TRBJ2-4; the D segment call TRBD1 is taken from the table without a DNA check. TRBV21-1 is marked as a pseudogene. The clonotype was recovered from a man younger than 45 in good health. The CDR3 is CASSKENRAAKNIQYF. CDR3 in DNA: TGTGCCAGCAGCAAAGAGAACAGGGCCGCCAAAAACATTCAGTACTTC.